Presented here are 2 T cell receptor beta chains from one specimen sequenced in a study of blood T cell repertoires in COVID-19. Sequencing was performed with immunoSEQ multiplex PCR; in TCRdb, only in-frame clones are kept and a portion is missing. The profile shows about 90,000 clones, approximately 92% of them singletons. The sample was peripheral blood. These TCRs come from a woman between 55 and 75 years old with active COVID-19.

This chain links TRBV11-2 with TRBJ2-5, with 11 positions matching TRBD2. There are 14 residues in the CDR3. V was clipped by 7 bases and J by 3 bases; unmatched bases: 4. Germline V gene sequence: CDR1 SGHAT, CDR2 FQNNGV. The CDR3 region is CASNPGLAEETQYF. The CDR3 coding sequence is TGTGCCAGCAACCCGGGACTAGCGGAAGAGACCCAGTACTTC.

The rearrangement links TRBV11-2 to TRBJ2-1, with TRBD1 as a possible D gene (5 bases). The CDR3 consists of 17 residues. Germline CDR1 is SGHAT and CDR2 is FQNNGV. The V end lost 4 bases, the J end lost 11 bases, and 27 bases lay between the germline ends. CDR3 region: CASSWGRAWGGSEKQFF. CDR3 coding DNA: TGTGCCAGCAGCTGGGGCAGGGCGTGGGGTGGGTCTGAAAAGCAGTTCTTC.